The subject of this entry is one TCR beta chain. The antigen this receptor binds is unknown. No much larger clonotype is one base removed from it; base qualities were not supplied. The library was made by 5' RACE. TCRdb records NextSeq 500 as the sequencer. Unique molecular identifiers were attached to individual cDNA molecules in the TCR library protocol so that sequencing error and PCR bias could be corrected. Both TCR alpha and beta chains were sequenced, and tight co-correlation was observed between alpha and beta sequence abundances in each sample. The authors processed their data as follows. Decombinator V4 was used to perform V gene, J gene and CDR3 annotation of TCR sequences. Expanded TCRs were defined as changing significantly between any two time points under a Poisson model with p below 0.0001. TCR abundances were normalised to the total number of TCRs sequenced in each sample and reported as counts per million. VDJdb, accessed 1 November 2021, was searched for CMV, EBV and SARS-CoV-2 annotated TCRs, with TCRs annotated for multiple antigens excluded. The public reads were run again by TCRdb, first through fastp at Q25 and then through MiXCR, and only productive beta chains were kept. When rows share a CDR3 protein, they turn into one entry using the most common DNA and genes. The V and J calls and clone size come from TCRdb's table, not from the authors' own analysis. Recorded for this sample are under 80,000 distinct CDR3 sequences; around a tenth of them occurred a single time. 3.5% to 4% of the sample is taken by the ten largest.

This entry comes from a study of early T cells in non-severe SARS-CoV-2 infection (dated by TCRdb to the early 2020s). Background on the whole study: Bulk RNA from unsorted whole blood was used for TCR sequencing, so alpha and beta chains could not be paired.

Beyond this particular receptor, the publication reports: VDJdb matching was skewed toward anti-spike CD8 responses and likely underestimated virus-specific expansions by missing private and CD4 specificities.

A case-control design nested within a healthcare worker cohort in London, UK, was used, with weekly nasopharyngeal swab PCR tests and blood sampling performed. Healthcare workers were recruited between 23 and 31 March 2020, during the week of the UK lockdown, and were followed weekly for up to roughly 15 weeks. The sequenced material came from whole blood. The sequence came from an adult who was a healthcare worker with PCR-confirmed SARS-CoV-2 infection or an uninfected control (not recorded which).

At the DNA level, the sequence is TGTGCCAGCAGCAAGAGGACTAGCGGGACCAGCACAGATACGCAGTATTTT. Its product reads: CASSKRTSGTSTDTQYF. The rearrangement combines TRBV21-1 with TRBJ2-3; the table assigns TRBD2, which was not confirmed against the DNA. TRBV21-1 is termed a pseudogene. From the cysteine up to the phenylalanine, the CDR3 has a length of 17 residues. This entry keeps only the CDR3 DNA: 51 bases, framed from base 1.